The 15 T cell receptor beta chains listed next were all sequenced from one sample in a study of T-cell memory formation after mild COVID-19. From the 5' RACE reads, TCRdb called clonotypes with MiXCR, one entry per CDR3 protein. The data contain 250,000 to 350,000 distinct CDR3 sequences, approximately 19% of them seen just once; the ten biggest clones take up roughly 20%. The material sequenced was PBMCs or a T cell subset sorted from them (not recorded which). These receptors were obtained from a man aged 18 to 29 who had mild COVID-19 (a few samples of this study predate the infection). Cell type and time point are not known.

The CDR3 DNA is TGTGCCAGCAGAAGGACAGGGTCGGCCTCTGGGGCCAACGTCCTGACTTTC. Protein sequence: CASRRTGSASGANVLTF. The V and J genes are TRBV6-2 or TRBV6-3 and TRBJ2-6; TRBD1 matches 8 bases. The V segment lost 6 bases and the J segment 0 bases; nucleotides outside the gene matches: 7. From germline, CDR1 is MNHEY and CDR2 SVGEGT. The CDR3 is made up of 17 amino acids.

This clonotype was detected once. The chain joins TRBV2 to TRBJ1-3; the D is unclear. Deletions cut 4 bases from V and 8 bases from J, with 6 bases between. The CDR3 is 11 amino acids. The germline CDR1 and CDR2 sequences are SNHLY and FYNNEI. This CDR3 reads CASSVRDTIYF. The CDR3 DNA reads TGTGCCAGCAGTGTAAGGGACACCATATATTTT.

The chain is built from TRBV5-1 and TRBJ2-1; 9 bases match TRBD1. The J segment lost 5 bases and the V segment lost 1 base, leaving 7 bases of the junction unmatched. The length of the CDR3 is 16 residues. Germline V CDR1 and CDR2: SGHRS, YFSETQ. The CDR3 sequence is CASSLPTGGLNNEQFF. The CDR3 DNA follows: TGCGCCAGCAGCTTGCCTACAGGGGGCCTTAACAATGAGCAGTTCTTC.

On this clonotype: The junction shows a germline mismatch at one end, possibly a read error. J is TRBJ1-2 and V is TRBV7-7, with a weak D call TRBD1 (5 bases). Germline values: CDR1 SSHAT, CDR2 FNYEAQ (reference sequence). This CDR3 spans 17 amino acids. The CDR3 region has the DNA TGTGCTAGCAGCTCCGGGGCCGGGCCCACTTGGAGCTATGGCTACACCTTC. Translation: CASSSGAGPTWSYGYTF.

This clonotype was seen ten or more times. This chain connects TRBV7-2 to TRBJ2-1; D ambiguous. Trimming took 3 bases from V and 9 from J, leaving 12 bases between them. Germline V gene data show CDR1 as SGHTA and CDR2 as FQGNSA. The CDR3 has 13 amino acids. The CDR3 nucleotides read TGTGCCAGCAGCTTCGATGGGGTCGGTGAGCAGTTCTTC. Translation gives CASSFDGVGEQFF.

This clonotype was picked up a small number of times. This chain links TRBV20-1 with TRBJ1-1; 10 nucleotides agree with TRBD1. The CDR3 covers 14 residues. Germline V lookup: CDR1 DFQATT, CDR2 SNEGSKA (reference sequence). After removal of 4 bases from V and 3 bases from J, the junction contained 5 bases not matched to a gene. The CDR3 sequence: CSAKADRGDTEAFF. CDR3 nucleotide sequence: TGCAGTGCTAAAGCGGACAGGGGGGACACTGAAGCTTTCTTT.

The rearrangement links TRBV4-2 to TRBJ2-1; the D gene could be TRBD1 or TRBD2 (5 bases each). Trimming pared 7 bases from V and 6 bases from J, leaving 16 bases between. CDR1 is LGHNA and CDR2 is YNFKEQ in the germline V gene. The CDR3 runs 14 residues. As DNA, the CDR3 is TGTGCCAGCACCAGAGGGGCTGCGGGCAATGAGCAGTTCTTC. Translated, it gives CASTRGAAGNEQFF.

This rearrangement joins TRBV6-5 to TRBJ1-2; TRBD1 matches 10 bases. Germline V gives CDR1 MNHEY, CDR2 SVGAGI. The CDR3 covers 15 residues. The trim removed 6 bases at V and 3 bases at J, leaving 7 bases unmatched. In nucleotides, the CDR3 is TGTGCCAGCAGGCGGGACAGGGGAATTGACTATGGCTACACCTTC. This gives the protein CASRRDRGIDYGYTF.

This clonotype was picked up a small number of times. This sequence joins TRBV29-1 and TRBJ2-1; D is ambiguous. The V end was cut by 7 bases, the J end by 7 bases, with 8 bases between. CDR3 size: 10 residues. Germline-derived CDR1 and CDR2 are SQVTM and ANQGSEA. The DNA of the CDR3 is TGCAGCGCCGTCGAAAATGAGCAGTTCTTC. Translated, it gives CSAVENEQFF.

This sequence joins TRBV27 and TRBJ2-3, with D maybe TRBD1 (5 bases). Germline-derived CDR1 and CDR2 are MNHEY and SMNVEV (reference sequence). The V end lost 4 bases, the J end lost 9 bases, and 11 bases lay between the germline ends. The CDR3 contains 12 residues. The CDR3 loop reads CASSSQGPTQYF. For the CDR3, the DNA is TGTGCCAGCAGTTCCCAGGGCCCAACGCAGTATTTT.

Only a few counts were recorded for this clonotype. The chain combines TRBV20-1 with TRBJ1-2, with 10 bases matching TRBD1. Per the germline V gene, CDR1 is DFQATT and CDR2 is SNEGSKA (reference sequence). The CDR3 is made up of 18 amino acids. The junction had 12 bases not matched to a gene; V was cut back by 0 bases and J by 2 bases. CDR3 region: CSARDTWTGGPRNYGYTF. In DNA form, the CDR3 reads TGCAGTGCTAGAGATACCTGGACAGGGGGGCCGAGGAACTATGGCTACACCTTC.

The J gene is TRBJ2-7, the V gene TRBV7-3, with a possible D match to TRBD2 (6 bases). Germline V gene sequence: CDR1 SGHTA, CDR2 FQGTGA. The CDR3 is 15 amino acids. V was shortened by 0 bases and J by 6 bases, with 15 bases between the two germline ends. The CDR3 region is CASSLTGGPWGEQYF. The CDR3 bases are TGTGCCAGCAGCTTAACGGGAGGCCCCTGGGGCGAGCAGTACTTC.

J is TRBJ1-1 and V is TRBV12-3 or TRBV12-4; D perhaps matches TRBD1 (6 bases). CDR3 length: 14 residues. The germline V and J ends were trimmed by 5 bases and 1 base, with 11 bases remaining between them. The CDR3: CASSPRGGNTEAFF. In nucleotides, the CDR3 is TGTGCCAGCAGTCCTCGAGGGGGGAACACTGAAGCTTTCTTT.

CDR3 nucleotide sequence: TGTGCCAGCAACCCCAGGGGGTTGGACTATGGCTACACCTTC. This sequence encodes CASNPRGLDYGYTF. The chain has TRBV7-2 and TRBJ1-2, with 7 bases lining up with TRBD1. The germline V gene encodes CDR1 SGHTA and CDR2 FQGNSA. CDR3 length: 14 amino acids. J lost 3 bases, V lost 7 bases, and 8 bases had no gene match.

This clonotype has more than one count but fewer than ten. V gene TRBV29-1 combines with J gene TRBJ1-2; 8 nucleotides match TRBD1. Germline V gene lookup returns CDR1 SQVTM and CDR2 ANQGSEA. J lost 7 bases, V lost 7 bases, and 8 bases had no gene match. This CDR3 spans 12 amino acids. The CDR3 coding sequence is TGCAGCGCCGTAGGACAGGGAGGTGGCTACACCTTC. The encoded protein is CSAVGQGGGYTF.